The sequence of this TCR beta chain was determined in a study of shared T cell receptors in the human thymus. The CDR3 is made up of 15 amino acids. Trimming pared 5 bases from V and 7 bases from J, leaving 20 bases between. The germline V gene has CDR1 LNHDA and CDR2 SQIVND (reference sequence). Assay: immunoSEQ multiplex PCR; the TCRdb copy retains only in-frame clones and omits some. Of under 450,000 clones in the sample, 95% were seen once. The chain links TRBV19 to TRBJ2-5; D unresolved. This sequence was found in a human donor. The sample consisted of thymocytes. The CDR3 DNA sequence: TGTGCCAGTAGTTCCCGCCCCGAGGAAAATGGGACCCAGTACTTC. It is translated as CASSSRPEENGTQYF.